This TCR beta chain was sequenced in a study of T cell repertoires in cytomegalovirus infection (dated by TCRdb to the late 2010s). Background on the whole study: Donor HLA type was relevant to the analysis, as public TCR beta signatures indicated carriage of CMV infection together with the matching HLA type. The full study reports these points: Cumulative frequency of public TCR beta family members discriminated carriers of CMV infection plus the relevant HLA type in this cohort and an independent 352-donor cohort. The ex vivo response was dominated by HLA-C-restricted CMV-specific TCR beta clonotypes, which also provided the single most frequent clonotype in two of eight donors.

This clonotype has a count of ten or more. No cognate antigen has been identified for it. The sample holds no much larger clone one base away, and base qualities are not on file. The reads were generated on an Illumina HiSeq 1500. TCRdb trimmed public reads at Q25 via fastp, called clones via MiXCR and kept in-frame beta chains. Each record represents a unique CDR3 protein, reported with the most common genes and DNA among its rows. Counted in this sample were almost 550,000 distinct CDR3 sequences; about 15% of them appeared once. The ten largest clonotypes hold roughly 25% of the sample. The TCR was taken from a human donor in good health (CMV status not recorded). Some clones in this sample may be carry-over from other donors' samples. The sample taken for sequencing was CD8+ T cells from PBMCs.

DNA sequence: TGCAGTGCTCCGGTGGTGGGGCGGGGGGGCACAGATACGCAGTATTTT. Translated, it reads CSAPVVGRGGTDTQYF. The chain employs TRBV20-1 and TRBJ2-3, and 8 junctional nucleotides match TRBD2. The germline V gene (reference sequence) specifies DFQATT as CDR1 and SNEGSKA as CDR2. Ends trimmed: V by 5 bases, J by 1 base; bases unmatched to a gene: 11. CDR3 length: 16 amino acids, cysteine to phenylalanine. Only CDR3 DNA is held: 48 bases, read in frame from base 1.